One and the same sample provided the 18 T cell receptor beta chains below, sequenced in a study of shared clonotypes between healthy human individuals. Naive CD8 cells were CD45RO-negative, positively selected for CCR7, excluding terminally differentiated effector memory CD45RA+ cells. TCRdb keeps only in-frame clones here, not all; method: immunoSEQ multiplex PCR. Found here are nearly 2 million clones, just under 95% of them singletons; the top ten hold approximately 1%. What was sequenced was naive CD8+ T cells sorted from blood. These receptors were obtained from a man aged 18-30 years in good health.

J is TRBJ2-5 and V is TRBV29-1, with 10 bases identical to TRBD2. CDR3 size: 15 residues. The trim removed 2 bases at V and 5 bases at J, leaving 8 bases unmatched. Germline assignment: CDR1 SQVTM and CDR2 ANQGSEA. The CDR3 DNA follows: TGCAGCGTTGAACCCAGCGGGGGGGCCTGGGAGACCCAGTACTTC. It codes for CSVEPSGGAWETQYF.

The CDR3 loop reads CASSLGPDNSPLHF. In nucleotides, the CDR3 is TGCGCCAGCAGCTTGGGGCCAGATAATTCACCCCTCCACTTT. V is TRBV5-1 and J is TRBJ1-6; D ambiguous. CDR1 and CDR2 (germline): SGHRS, YFSETQ. The CDR3 is made up of 14 amino acids. Trimming shortened V by 0 bases and J by 5 bases, and 6 bases separated the two germline ends.

The chain employs TRBV27 and TRBJ2-7, with 9 bases aligning to TRBD1. Germline V lookup: CDR1 MNHEY, CDR2 SMNVEV (reference sequence). J gave up 0 bases and V 5 bases, and 2 bases lay outside the gene matches. This CDR3 is 14 amino acids long. CDR3 in amino acids: CASSDRGSSYEQYF. CDR3 nucleotides: TGTGCCAGCAGTGACAGGGGGAGCTCCTACGAGCAGTACTTC.

The chain uses TRBV11-2 and TRBJ1-2; D gene ambiguous. Germline loops: CDR1 SGHAT, CDR2 FQNNGV. The V and J ends lost 2 bases and 14 bases respectively, with 9 bases between them. CDR3 length: 10 amino acids. CDR3 loop: CASSLQEVTF. As DNA, the CDR3 is TGTGCCAGCAGCTTACAGGAGGTAACCTTC.

The CDR3 nucleotides read TGTGCCAGCAGCTTCACGCCGTCGGCCTACGAGCAGTACTTC. This sequence encodes CASSFTPSAYEQYF. V and J are TRBV5-6 and TRBJ2-7; D gene ambiguous. V lost 2 bases to trimming and J lost 2 bases, with 11 bases between them. Germline values: CDR1 SGHDT, CDR2 YYEEEE. The CDR3 runs 14 residues.

This clone has just one count. V gene TRBV28 combines with J gene TRBJ1-1; D unclear. The CDR3 consists of 12 residues. CDR1 and CDR2 (germline): MDHEN, SYDVKM. The V and J ends lost 6 bases and 7 bases respectively, with 12 bases between them. CDR3 DNA sequence: TGTGCCAGCAGCCTAGGACTCTTTGAAGCTTTCTTT. Its translation: CASSLGLFEAFF.

The rearrangement joins TRBV2 to TRBJ1-5, with D unresolved. V shed 4 bases and J shed 6 bases, with 22 bases lying between them. The length of the CDR3 is 17 residues. Germline CDR1 reads SNHLY; CDR2 reads FYNNEI. CDR3 coding DNA: TGTGCCAGCAGTGCGTCGATGGTGGAAGAGGAAGGTCAGCCCCAGCATTTT. It encodes CASSASMVEEEGQPQHF.

This chain links TRBV30 with TRBJ1-1; TRBD1 matches 8 bases. Germline V lookup: CDR1 GTSNPN, CDR2 SVGIG (reference sequence). The V gene end was trimmed by 0 bases and the J gene end by 1 base; junction bases not matched to a gene: 10. This CDR3 has 17 amino acids. The CDR3 loop is CAWSVPSWDRKNTEAFF. In nucleotides, the CDR3 is TGTGCCTGGAGTGTACCGAGCTGGGACAGGAAGAACACTGAAGCTTTCTTT.

This clone was counted a single time. The same CDR3 also results from other DNA sequences found in this sample. The chain recombines TRBV27 with TRBJ2-3; 7 bases match TRBD2. After removal of 3 bases from V and 2 bases from J, the junction contained 2 bases not matched to a gene. The germline CDR1 and CDR2 sequences are MNHEY and SMNVEV (reference sequence). This CDR3 region has 14 residues. The CDR3 here is CASSLRGYTDTQYF. CDR3 nucleotides: TGTGCCAGCAGTTTGCGGGGGTACACAGATACGCAGTATTTT.

The V gene is TRBV2, the J gene TRBJ2-7; tentatively, D is TRBD1 (6 bases). Germline values: CDR1 SNHLY, CDR2 FYNNEI. The CDR3 consists of 14 residues. V lost 7 bases, J lost 4 bases, and 17 bases lay in between. For the CDR3, the DNA is TGTGCCAGCACTGATGGACAGCTCTATTACGAGCAGTACTTC. Translated: CASTDGQLYYEQYF. The variable domain in full, with the rest retrieved from reference TRBV2 and TRBJ2-7, is EPEVTQTPSHQVTQMGQEVILRCVPISNHLYFYWYRQILGQKVEFLVSFYNNEISEKSEIFDDQFSVERPDGSNFTLKIRSTKLEDSAMYFCASTDGQLYYEQYFGPGTRLTVT.

In this sample, this clone turned up once. The chain combines TRBV27 with TRBJ2-7; TRBD1 is a possible D gene (6 bases). Trimming pared 6 bases from V and 4 bases from J, leaving 16 bases between. The CDR3 is 14 amino acids. Germline-derived CDR1 and CDR2 are MNHEY and SMNVEV (reference sequence). The CDR3 DNA is TGTGCCAGCAGGCTCAGGGGCCCGATTTACGAGCAGTACTTC. This encodes CASRLRGPIYEQYF.

The rearrangement uses TRBV28 and TRBJ1-4, with 7 bases that match TRBD1. V was pared by 3 bases and J by 8 bases, with 6 bases of the junction left unmatched. In germline, CDR1 is MDHEN, CDR2 SYDVKM. This CDR3 is 14 amino acids long. For the CDR3, the DNA is TGTGCCAGCAGTTTCGGAGGGGGCGAGGAAAAACTGTTTTTT. Translating gives CASSFGGGEEKLFF.

The chain has TRBV5-6 and TRBJ2-4; D may be TRBD2 (6 bases). Per the germline V gene, CDR1 is SGHDT and CDR2 is YYEEEE. V lost 0 bases to trimming and J lost 3 bases, with 13 bases between them. The CDR3 loop spans 16 amino acids. CDR3 protein: CASSLDSLGGKNIQYF. DNA for the CDR3: TGTGCCAGCAGCTTGGACTCGCTCGGGGGCAAAAACATTCAGTACTTC.

V gene TRBV27 combines with J gene TRBJ2-7; D may be TRBD2 (5 bases). The germline CDR1 and CDR2 sequences are MNHEY and SMNVEV (reference sequence). The CDR3 runs 13 residues. Trimming cost V 5 bases and J 4 bases, with 12 bases left between them. The DNA for the CDR3 is TGTGCCAGCAGTCCCGGGGTCGAATACGAGCAGTACTTC. This translates into CASSPGVEYEQYF.

This chain links TRBV14 with TRBJ1-4; D gene uncertain. Trimming removed 0 bases from V and 11 bases from J, with 16 bases in between. Germline V gene lookup returns CDR1 SGHDN and CDR2 FVKESK. The CDR3 length is 15 residues. The CDR3 here is CASSQDRSSYSKLFF. Here the CDR3 DNA reads TGTGCCAGCAGCCAAGATCGATCCAGCTACTCCAAACTGTTTTTT.

The chain links TRBV7-9 to TRBJ2-7, with D perhaps matching TRBD1 (5 bases). The CDR3 sequence is 15 residues long. Trimming took off 5 bases at V and 3 bases at J, with 17 bases between the two ends. Germline V lookup: CDR1 SEHNR, CDR2 FQNEAQ (reference sequence). The CDR3 spells CASSVAQGHLYEQYF. CDR3 coding DNA: TGTGCCAGCAGCGTCGCCCAAGGACACCTCTACGAGCAGTACTTC. Full variable domain (rest looked up from reference TRBV7-9 and TRBJ2-7): DTGVSQNPRHKITKRGQNVTFRCDPISEHNRLYWYRQTLGQGPEFLTYFQNEAQLEKSRLLSDRFSAERPKGSFSTLEIQRTEQGDSAMYLCASSVAQGHLYEQYFGPGTRLTVT.

This chain uses TRBV7-3 with TRBJ2-7; a weak D match, TRBD1 (6 bases). Trimming cost V 5 bases and J 4 bases, with 12 bases left between them. Germline V gene sequence: CDR1 SGHTA, CDR2 FQGTGA. This CDR3 region has 13 residues. The DNA of the CDR3 is TGTGCCAGCAGCCGATGGCAGGGGTACGAGCAGTACTTC. This gives the protein CASSRWQGYEQYF. The full variable domain, with the rest looked up from reference TRBV7-3 and TRBJ2-7, is GAGVSQTPSNKVTEKGKYVELRCDPISGHTALYWYRQSLGQGPEFLIYFQGTGAADDSGLPNDRFFAVRPEGSVSTLKIQRTERGDSAVYLCASSRWQGYEQYFGPGTRLTVT.

V and J are TRBV6-1 and TRBJ2-7; D possibly matches TRBD1 or TRBD2 (5 bases each). The V gene lost 8 bases and the J gene lost 3 bases, with 17 bases spanning the gap. CDR1 is MNHNS, CDR2 SASEGT, per germline. This CDR3 has 14 residues. The CDR3 DNA is TGTGCCAGCCTCCGGGACGTAGCGTACTACGAGCAGTACTTC. Its protein product is CASLRDVAYYEQYF.